These T cell receptor beta chains were read from a single sample in a study of T cell changes during pregnancy in multiple sclerosis. Profiled with immunoSEQ multiplex PCR; TCRdb holds only in-frame clones, not every one. Of about 73,000 clones listed, 80% to 95% are singletons. The material sequenced was peripheral blood, taken in the third trimester of pregnancy. The receptor source for this set is a female donor in good health, enrolled as a control in a pregnancy study. Both conserved end residues are part of each CDR3. Fields, in order: V gene, clone size, J gene, D gene, CDR3 protein, CDR3 DNA. A D gene is named only where the DNA matches it firmly. A row's size may be missing; if present it is once, few, many or a size class.

v_gene: TRBV30; abundance: -; j_gene: TRBJ2-7; d_gene: -; CDR3aa: CAWNRLGSSYEQYF; CDR3nt: TGTGCCTGGAACCGACTAGGAAGCTCCTACGAGCAGTACTTC
v_gene: TRBV5-8; abundance: -; j_gene: TRBJ1-4; d_gene: -; CDR3aa: CASTSGRHSNEKLFF; CDR3nt: TGTGCCAGCACCTCTGGGAGACACAGTAATGAAAAACTGTTTTTT
v_gene: TRBV23-1; abundance: -; j_gene: TRBJ1-6; d_gene: -; CDR3aa: CASSQSQEGGSPLHF; CDR3nt: TGCGCCAGCAGTCAATCCCAGGAAGGTGGGTCACCCCTCCACTTT
v_gene: TRBV27; abundance: -; j_gene: TRBJ1-5; d_gene: -; CDR3aa: CASRRGNQPQHF; CDR3nt: TGTGCCAGCCGTCGTGGCAATCAGCCCCAGCATTTT
v_gene: TRBV5-5; abundance: -; j_gene: TRBJ1-2; d_gene: -; CDR3aa: CASSLVARVDYGYTF; CDR3nt: TGTGCCAGCAGCTTGGTGGCCAGGGTAGACTATGGCTACACCTTC
v_gene: TRBV2; abundance: -; j_gene: TRBJ2-7; d_gene: -; CDR3aa: CASSPSYEQYF; CDR3nt: TGTGCCAGCAGCCCTTCCTACGAGCAGTACTTC
v_gene: TRBV6-1; abundance: -; j_gene: TRBJ2-7; d_gene: TRBD1; CDR3aa: CASSVRGQYASYEQYF; CDR3nt: TGTGCCAGCAGTGTAAGGGGACAGTATGCCTCCTACGAGCAGTACTTC
v_gene: TRBV9; abundance: -; j_gene: TRBJ1-2; d_gene: -; CDR3aa: CASSVADRTNYGYTF; CDR3nt: TGTGCCAGCAGCGTAGCGGACAGAACTAACTATGGCTACACCTTC
v_gene: TRBV13; abundance: -; j_gene: TRBJ2-7; d_gene: TRBD2; CDR3aa: CASTARRKKASGYEQYF; CDR3nt: TGTGCCAGCACCGCAAGGAGGAAGAAGGCTAGCGGCTACGAGCAGTACTTC
v_gene: TRBV25-1; abundance: -; j_gene: TRBJ1-2; d_gene: -; CDR3aa: CASRDSGFYGYTF; CDR3nt: TGTGCCAGCAGGGACAGCGGCTTCTATGGCTACACCTTC
v_gene: TRBV28; abundance: -; j_gene: TRBJ1-2; d_gene: TRBD1; CDR3aa: CASSPTGAYGYTF; CDR3nt: TGTGCCAGCAGTCCCACAGGGGCCTATGGCTACACCTTC
v_gene: TRBV6-5; abundance: -; j_gene: TRBJ2-1; d_gene: -; CDR3aa: CASTRSGTLDEQFF; CDR3nt: TGTGCCAGCACCCGATCCGGGACTCTGGATGAGCAGTTCTTC
v_gene: TRBV7-2; abundance: -; j_gene: TRBJ2-7; d_gene: TRBD2; CDR3aa: CASSLGGSGPYEQYF; CDR3nt: TGTGCCAGCAGCTTAGGAGGTAGCGGGCCCTACGAGCAGTACTTC
v_gene: TRBV19; abundance: -; j_gene: TRBJ2-7; d_gene: TRBD1; CDR3aa: CASSRGDRIYEQYF; CDR3nt: TGTGCCAGTAGTAGGGGGGACAGGATCTACGAGCAGTACTTC
v_gene: TRBV7-2; abundance: once; j_gene: TRBJ1-2; d_gene: TRBD1; CDR3aa: CASSSKGTGSAYGYTF; CDR3nt: TGTGCCAGCAGCTCAAAAGGGACAGGGAGTGCCTATGGCTACACCTTC
v_gene: TRBV7-2; abundance: -; j_gene: TRBJ2-4; d_gene: -; CDR3aa: CASSLLTALAKNIQYF; CDR3nt: TGTGCCAGCAGCCTCTTGACAGCCTTAGCCAAAAACATTCAGTACTTC
v_gene: TRBV6-4; abundance: -; j_gene: TRBJ2-1; d_gene: -; CDR3aa: CASSGQHNEQFF; CDR3nt: TGTGCCAGCAGTGGACAGCACAATGAGCAGTTCTTC
v_gene: TRBV25-1; abundance: -; j_gene: TRBJ2-1; d_gene: -; CDR3aa: CASSDRGQSSYNEQFF; CDR3nt: TGTGCCAGCAGTGACCGCGGACAGAGCTCCTACAATGAGCAGTTCTTC
v_gene: TRBV4-1; abundance: -; j_gene: TRBJ2-5; d_gene: -; CDR3aa: CASSQERGASQETQYF; CDR3nt: TGCGCCAGCAGCCAAGAACGGGGAGCCTCCCAAGAGACCCAGTACTTC
v_gene: TRBV6-5; abundance: -; j_gene: TRBJ2-7; d_gene: -; CDR3aa: CASSYLAQGGKYEQYF; CDR3nt: TGTGCCAGCAGTTACCTAGCCCAGGGGGGAAAATACGAGCAGTACTTC
v_gene: TRBV19; abundance: -; j_gene: TRBJ2-3; d_gene: TRBD2; CDR3aa: CASRGRGGYTDTQYF; CDR3nt: TGTGCCTCACGAGGACGGGGGGGATACACAGATACGCAGTATTTT
v_gene: TRBV28; abundance: -; j_gene: TRBJ2-1; d_gene: -; CDR3aa: CASSQAGSYNEQFF; CDR3nt: TGTGCCAGCTCCCAGGCGGGCTCCTACAATGAGCAGTTCTTC
v_gene: TRBV28; abundance: -; j_gene: TRBJ2-1; d_gene: -; CDR3aa: CASSSGLNPNEQFF; CDR3nt: TGTGCCAGCAGCTCCGGACTAAACCCCAATGAGCAGTTCTTC
v_gene: TRBV30; abundance: -; j_gene: TRBJ2-7; d_gene: -; CDR3aa: CAWSVHSDSYEQYF; CDR3nt: TGTGCCTGGAGTGTACATAGCGATTCCTACGAGCAGTACTTC